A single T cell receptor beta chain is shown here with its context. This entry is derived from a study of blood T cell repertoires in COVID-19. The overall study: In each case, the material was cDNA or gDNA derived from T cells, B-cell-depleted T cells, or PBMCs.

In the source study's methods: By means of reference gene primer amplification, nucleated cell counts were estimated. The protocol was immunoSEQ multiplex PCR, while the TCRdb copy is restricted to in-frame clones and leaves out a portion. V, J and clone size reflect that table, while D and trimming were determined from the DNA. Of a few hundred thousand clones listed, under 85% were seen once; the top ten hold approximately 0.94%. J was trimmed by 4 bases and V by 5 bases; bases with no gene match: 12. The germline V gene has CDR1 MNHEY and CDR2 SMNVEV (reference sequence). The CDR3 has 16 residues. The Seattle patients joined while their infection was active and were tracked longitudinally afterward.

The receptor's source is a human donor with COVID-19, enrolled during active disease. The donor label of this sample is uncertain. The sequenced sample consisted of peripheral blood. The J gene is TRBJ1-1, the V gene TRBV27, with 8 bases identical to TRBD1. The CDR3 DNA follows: TGTGCCAGCAGTCCCCGACAGGGGATATCGGGCACTGAAGCTTTCTTT. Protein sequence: CASSPRQGISGTEAFF.